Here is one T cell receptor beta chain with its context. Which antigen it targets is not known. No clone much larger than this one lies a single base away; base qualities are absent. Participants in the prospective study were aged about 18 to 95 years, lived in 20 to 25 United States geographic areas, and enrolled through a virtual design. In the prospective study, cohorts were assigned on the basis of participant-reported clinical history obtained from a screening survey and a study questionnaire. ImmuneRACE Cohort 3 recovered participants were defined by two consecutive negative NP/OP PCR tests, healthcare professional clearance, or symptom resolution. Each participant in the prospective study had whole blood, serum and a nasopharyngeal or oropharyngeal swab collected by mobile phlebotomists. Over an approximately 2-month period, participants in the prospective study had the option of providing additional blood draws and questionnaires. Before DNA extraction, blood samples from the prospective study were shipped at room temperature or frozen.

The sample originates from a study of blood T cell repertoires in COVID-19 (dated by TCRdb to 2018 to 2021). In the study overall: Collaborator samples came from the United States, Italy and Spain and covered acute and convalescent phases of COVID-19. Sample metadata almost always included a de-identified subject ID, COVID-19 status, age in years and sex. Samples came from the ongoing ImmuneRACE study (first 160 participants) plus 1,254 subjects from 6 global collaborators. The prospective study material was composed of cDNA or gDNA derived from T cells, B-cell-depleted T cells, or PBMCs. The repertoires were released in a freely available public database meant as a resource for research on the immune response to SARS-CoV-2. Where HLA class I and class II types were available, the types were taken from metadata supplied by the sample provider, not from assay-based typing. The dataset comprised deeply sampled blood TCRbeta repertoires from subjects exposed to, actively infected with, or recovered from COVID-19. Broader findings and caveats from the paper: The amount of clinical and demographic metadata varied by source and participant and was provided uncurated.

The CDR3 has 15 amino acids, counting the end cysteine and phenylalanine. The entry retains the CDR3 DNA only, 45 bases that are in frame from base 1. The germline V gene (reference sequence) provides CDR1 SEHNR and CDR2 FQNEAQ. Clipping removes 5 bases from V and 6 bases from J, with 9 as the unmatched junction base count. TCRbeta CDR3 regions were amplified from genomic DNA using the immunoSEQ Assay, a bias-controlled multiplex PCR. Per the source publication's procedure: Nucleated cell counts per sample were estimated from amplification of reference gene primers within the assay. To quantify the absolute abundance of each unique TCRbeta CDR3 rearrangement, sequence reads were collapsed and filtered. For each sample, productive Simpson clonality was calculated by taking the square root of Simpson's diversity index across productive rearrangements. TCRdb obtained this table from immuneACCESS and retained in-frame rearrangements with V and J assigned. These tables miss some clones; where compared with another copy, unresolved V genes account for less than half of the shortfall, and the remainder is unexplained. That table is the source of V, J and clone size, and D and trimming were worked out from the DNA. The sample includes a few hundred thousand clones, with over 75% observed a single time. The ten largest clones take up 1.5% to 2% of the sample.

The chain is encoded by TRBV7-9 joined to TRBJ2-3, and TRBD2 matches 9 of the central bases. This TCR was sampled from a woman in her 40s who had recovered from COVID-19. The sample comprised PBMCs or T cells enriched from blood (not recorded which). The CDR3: CASSPREGGTDTQYF. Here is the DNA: TGTGCCAGCAGCCCGCGGGAGGGCGGGACCGATACGCAGTATTTT.